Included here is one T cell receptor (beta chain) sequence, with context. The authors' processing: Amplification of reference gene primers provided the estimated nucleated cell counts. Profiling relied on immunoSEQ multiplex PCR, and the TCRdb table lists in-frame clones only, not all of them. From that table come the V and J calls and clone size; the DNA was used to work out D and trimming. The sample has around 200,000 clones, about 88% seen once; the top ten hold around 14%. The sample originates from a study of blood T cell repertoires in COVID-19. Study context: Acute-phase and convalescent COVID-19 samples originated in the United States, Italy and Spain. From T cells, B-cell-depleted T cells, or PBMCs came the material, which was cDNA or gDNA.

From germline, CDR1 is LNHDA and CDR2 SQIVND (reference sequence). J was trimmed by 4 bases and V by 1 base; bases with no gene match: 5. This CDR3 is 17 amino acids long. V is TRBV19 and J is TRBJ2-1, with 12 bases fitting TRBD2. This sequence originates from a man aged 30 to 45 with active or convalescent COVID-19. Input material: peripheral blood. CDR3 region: CASSIGLAGVTYNEQFF. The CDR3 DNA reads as TGTGCCAGTAGTATAGGACTAGCGGGAGTAACTTACAATGAGCAGTTCTTC.